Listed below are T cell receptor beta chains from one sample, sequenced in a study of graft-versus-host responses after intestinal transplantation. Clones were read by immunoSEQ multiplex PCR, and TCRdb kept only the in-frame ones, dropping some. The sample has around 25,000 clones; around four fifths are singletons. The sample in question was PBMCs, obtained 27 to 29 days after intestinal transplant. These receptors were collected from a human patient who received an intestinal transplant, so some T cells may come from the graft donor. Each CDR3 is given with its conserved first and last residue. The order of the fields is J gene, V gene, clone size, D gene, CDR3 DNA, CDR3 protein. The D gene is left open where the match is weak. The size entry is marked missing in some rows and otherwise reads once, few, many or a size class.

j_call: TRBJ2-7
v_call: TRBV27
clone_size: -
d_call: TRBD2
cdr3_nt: TGTGCCAGCAGTTTATTGACTAGCGGGGACCGTGGGGAGCAGTACTTC
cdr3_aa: CASSLLTSGDRGEQYF

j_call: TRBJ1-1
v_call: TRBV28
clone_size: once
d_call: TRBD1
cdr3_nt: TGTGCCAGCAGTTGGACAGGGCTCACTGAAGCTTTCTTT
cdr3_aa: CASSWTGLTEAFF

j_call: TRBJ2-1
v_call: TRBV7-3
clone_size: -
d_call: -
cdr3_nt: TGTGCCAGCAGCTTGACTGCCAACCCCATGGGGTACAATGAGCAGTTCTTC
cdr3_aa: CASSLTANPMGYNEQFF

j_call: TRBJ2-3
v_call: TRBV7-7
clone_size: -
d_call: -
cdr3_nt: TGTGCTAGCAGCTTAGGAGACAGTCGCACAGATACGCAGTATTTT
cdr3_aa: CASSLGDSRTDTQYF

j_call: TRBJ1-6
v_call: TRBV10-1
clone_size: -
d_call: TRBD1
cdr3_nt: TGCGCCAGCAGTGGACAGGGGGCCAATTCACCCCTCCACTTT
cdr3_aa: CASSGQGANSPLHF

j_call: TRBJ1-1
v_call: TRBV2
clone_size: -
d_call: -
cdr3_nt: TGTGCCAGCAAGATAGGGAACACTGAAGCTTTCTTT
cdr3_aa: CASKIGNTEAFF

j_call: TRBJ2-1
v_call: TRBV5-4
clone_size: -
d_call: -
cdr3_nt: TGTGCCAGCAGCTTGGGTCCAGGACAAGATGAGCAGTTCTTC
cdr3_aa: CASSLGPGQDEQFF

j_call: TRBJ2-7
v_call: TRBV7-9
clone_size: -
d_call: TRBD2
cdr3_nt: TGTGCCAGCAGCGCCCCTCTTACTAGCGGGGGCTACGAGCAGTACTTC
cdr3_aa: CASSAPLTSGGYEQYF

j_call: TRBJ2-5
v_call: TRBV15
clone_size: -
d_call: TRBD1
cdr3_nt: TGTGCCACCAGCAGGGGACAGGGAGAGGCGGAGACCCAGTACTTC
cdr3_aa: CATSRGQGEAETQYF

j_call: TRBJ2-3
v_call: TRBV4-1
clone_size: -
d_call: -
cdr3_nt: TGCGCCAGCAGCCAAGATGCCCCTAGGGTGGACTCAGATACGCAGTATTTT
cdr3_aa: CASSQDAPRVDSDTQYF

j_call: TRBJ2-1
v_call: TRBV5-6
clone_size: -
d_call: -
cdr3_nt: TGTGCCAGCAATATCCAGATATGGGAAAACAATGAGCAGTTCTTC
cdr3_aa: CASNIQIWENNEQFF

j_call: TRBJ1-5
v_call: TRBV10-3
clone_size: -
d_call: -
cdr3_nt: TGTGCCATCAGTGCCGACCTGGACAACAATCAGCCCCAGCATTTT
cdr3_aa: CAISADLDNNQPQHF

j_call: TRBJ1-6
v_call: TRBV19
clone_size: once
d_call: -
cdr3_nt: TGTGCCAGTAGTATGGGGCAGGCTTTCTCCTATAATTCACCCCTCCACTTT
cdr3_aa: CASSMGQAFSYNSPLHF

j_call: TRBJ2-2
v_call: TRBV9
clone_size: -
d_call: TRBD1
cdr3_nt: TGTGCCAGCAGCGGGCGGGGACAGGATAACACCGGGGAGCTGTTTTTT
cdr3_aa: CASSGRGQDNTGELFF

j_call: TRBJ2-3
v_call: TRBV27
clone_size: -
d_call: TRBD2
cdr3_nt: TGTGCCAGCAGTTTATTAAAGCGAGGAGTAGCGGGGAGTGTTGGGGCAGATACGCAGTATTTT
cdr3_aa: CASSLLKRGVAGSVGADTQYF

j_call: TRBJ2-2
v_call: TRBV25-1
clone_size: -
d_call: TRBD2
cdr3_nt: TGTGCCAGCAGGACTAGCGGGAACACCGGGGAGCTGTTTTTT
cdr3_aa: CASRTSGNTGELFF

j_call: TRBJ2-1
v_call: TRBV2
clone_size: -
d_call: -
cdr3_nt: TGTGCCAGCAGTGAAGGAGGGGGGGCTTACAATGAGCAGTTCTTC
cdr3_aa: CASSEGGGAYNEQFF

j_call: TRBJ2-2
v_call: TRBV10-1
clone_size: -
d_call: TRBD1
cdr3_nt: TGCGCCAGCAGTGGCGGGACAGGGCACCCAAGCACCGGGGAGCTGTTTTTT
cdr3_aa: CASSGGTGHPSTGELFF

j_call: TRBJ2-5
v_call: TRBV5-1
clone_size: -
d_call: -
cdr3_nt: TGCGCCAGCAGCTTGCCCGGGGAGACCCAGTACTTC
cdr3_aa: CASSLPGETQYF

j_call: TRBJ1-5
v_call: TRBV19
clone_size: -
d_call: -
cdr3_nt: TGTGCCAGTAGTATCCCAGGGGTAGGGAATCAGCCCCAGCATTTT
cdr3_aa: CASSIPGVGNQPQHF

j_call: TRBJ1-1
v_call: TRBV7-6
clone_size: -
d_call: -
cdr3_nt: TGTGCCAGCAGCTTAGCGCCGGAGAGAGTGAACACTGAAGCTTTCTTT
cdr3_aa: CASSLAPERVNTEAFF

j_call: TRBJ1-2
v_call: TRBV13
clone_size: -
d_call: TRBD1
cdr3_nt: TGTGCCAGCAGCTCTGGACAGGTTGGCTACACCTTC
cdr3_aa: CASSSGQVGYTF

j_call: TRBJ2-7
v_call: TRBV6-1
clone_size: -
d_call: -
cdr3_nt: TGTGCCAGCGTGATAGGCAGGGATACACCGTACGAGCAGTACTTC
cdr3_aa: CASVIGRDTPYEQYF

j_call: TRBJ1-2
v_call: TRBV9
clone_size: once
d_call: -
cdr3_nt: TGTGCCAGCATCCATTATATTAACTATGGCTACACCTTC
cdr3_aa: CASIHYINYGYTF

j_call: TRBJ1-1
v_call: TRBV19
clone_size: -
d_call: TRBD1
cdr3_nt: TGTGCCAGTAGGCCGGGACAGTACACTGAAGCTTTCTTT
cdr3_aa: CASRPGQYTEAFF

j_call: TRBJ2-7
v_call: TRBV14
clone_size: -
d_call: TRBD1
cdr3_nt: TGTGCCAGCAGCCGCCGGGACAGCTTCTACGAGCAGTACTTC
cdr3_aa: CASSRRDSFYEQYF

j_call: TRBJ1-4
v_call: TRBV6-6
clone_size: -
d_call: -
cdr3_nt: TGTGCCAGCAGGCTCCGGGCCGCCAGTAGTAATGAAAAACTGTTTTTT
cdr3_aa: CASRLRAASSNEKLFF

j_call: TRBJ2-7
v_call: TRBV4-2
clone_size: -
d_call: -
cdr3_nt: TGTGCCAGCAGCCAAGAAAGCGCAACCTCCTACGAGCAGTACTTC
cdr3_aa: CASSQESATSYEQYF

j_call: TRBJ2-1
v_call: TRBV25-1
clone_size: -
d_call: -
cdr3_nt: TGTGCCAGCAGTGAAACGGAGGGTAACTACAATGAGCAGTTCTTC
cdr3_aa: CASSETEGNYNEQFF

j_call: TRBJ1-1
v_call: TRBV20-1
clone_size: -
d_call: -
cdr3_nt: TGCAGTGCCAGGGGAGACACTGAAGCTTTCTTT
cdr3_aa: CSARGDTEAFF

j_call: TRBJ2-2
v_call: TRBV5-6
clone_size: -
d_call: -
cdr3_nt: TGTGCCAGCAGCACGGACAGCGTAGTCCCGAACACCGGGGAGCTGTTTTTT
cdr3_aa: CASSTDSVVPNTGELFF

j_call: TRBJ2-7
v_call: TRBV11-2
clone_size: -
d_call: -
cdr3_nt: TGTGCCAGCAGCGCCCGAGGGGGGGAGGGACGTGACGAGCAGTACTTC
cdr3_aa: CASSARGGEGRDEQYF

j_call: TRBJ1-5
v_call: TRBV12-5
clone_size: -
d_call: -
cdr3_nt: TGTGCTAGTGGGCCGGGACTTCTAAGCAATCAGCCCCAGCATTTT
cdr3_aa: CASGPGLLSNQPQHF

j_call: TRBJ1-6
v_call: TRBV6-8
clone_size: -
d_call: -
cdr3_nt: TGTGCCAGCAGTTTAACCGAGTCGCTCAGATCACCCCTCCACTTT
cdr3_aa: CASSLTESLRSPLHF

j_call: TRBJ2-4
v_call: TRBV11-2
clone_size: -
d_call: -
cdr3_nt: TGTGCCAGCAGCTTGGATTCCGGGAAAAACATTCAGTACTTC
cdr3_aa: CASSLDSGKNIQYF

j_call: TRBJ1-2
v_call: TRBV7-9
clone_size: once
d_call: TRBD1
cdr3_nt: TGTGCCGGGCCGGGACAGGGGCGCGGCTACACCTTC
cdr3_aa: CAGPGQGRGYTF

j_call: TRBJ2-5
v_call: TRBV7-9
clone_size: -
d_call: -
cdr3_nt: TGTGCCAGCAGCTGGTTTGGCGGTCCCCAAGAGACCCAGTACTTC
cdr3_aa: CASSWFGGPQETQYF

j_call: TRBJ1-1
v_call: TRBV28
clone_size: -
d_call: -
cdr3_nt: TGTGCCAGCAGTTTGATCGTAGATTTCCAAGCTTTCTTT
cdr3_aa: CASSLIVDFQAFF

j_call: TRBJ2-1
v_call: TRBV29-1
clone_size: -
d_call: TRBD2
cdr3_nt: TGCAGCGTCGGGACTAGCGGGAGTGAGCAGTTCTTC
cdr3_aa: CSVGTSGSEQFF

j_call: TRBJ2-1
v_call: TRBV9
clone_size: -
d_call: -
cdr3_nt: TGTGCCAGCAGCGACGGGACCTCCCTTGGGAATGAGCAGTTCTTC
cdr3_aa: CASSDGTSLGNEQFF

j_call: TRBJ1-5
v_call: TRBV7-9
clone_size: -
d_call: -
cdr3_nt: TGTGCCAGCAGCTTAGATAATCAGCCCCAGCATTTT
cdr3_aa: CASSLDNQPQHF

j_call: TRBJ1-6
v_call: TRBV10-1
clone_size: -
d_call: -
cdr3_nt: TGCGCCAGCAGTGCTCGGGGGGATTCACCCCTCCACTTT
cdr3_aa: CASSARGDSPLHF

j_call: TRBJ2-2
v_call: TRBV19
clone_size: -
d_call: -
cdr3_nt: TGTGCCAGTAGGACCAGGACACAGAGTCCAGGGGAGCTGTTTTTT
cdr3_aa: CASRTRTQSPGELFF

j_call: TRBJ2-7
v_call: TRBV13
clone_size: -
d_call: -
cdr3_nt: TGTGCCAGCAGCTTAGTGGGGGACCCCTACGAGCAGTACTTC
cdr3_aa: CASSLVGDPYEQYF

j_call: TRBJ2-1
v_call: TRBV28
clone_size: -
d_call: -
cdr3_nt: TGTGCCAGCACCGTTGGGACCTTATACAATGAGCAGTTCTTC
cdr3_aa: CASTVGTLYNEQFF

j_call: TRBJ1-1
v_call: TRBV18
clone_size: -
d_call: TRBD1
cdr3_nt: TGTGCCAGCTCACCGGAAGTCACCGGGACAGGGATGAACACTGAAGCTTTCTTT
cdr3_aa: CASSPEVTGTGMNTEAFF

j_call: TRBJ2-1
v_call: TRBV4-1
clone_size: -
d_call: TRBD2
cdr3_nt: TGCGCCAGCAGCCTAGAACCGGGACTAGCTTACAATGAGCAGTTCTTC
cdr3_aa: CASSLEPGLAYNEQFF

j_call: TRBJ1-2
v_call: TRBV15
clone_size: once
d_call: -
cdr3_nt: TGTGCCACCAGCAGAGATGTCGCAGTTTATGGTTACACCTTC
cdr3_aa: CATSRDVAVYGYTF

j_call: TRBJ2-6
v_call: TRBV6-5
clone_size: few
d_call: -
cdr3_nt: TGTGCCGGATCTTCAGGAAATGGGGCCAACGTCCTGACTTTC
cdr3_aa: CAGSSGNGANVLTF

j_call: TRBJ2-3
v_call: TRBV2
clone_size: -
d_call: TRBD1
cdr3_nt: TGTGCCAGCACCTTCGACAGGGCTCGGGCAGATACGCAGTATTTT
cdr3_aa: CASTFDRARADTQYF

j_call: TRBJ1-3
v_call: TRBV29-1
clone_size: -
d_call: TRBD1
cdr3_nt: TGCAGCGTTGAAGTACAGGGGGGAAACACCATATATTTT
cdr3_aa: CSVEVQGGNTIYF

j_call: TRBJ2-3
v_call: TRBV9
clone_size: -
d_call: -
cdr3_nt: TGTGCCAGCAGCTCCCGACCCACAGATACGCAGTATTTT
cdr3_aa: CASSSRPTDTQYF

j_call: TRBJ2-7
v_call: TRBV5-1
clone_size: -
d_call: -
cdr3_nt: TGCGCCAGCAGCTTGGAGTCCTACGAGCAGTACTTC
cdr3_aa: CASSLESYEQYF

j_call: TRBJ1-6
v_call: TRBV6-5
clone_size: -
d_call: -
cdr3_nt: TGTGCCAGCAGCCACGGGGGACGAAGTTCACCCCTCCACTTT
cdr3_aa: CASSHGGRSSPLHF